These 18 T cell receptor beta chains were all obtained from the same sample, sequenced in a study of blood T cell repertoires in COVID-19. Only in-frame clones appear in the TCRdb table, and some are missing; sequencing was by immunoSEQ multiplex PCR. This repertoire shows about 200,000 clones, 80% to 90% found once; its top ten account for approximately 11%. Sequencing was done on a sample of peripheral blood. The receptor set was obtained from a human donor with active or convalescent COVID-19. The donor label of this sample is uncertain.

The chain is built from TRBV24-1 and TRBJ2-1, with 15 positions matching TRBD2. The CDR3 is made up of 19 amino acids. Trimming took 3 bases from V and 2 from J; bases not matched to a gene: 7. CDR1 is KGHDR and CDR2 is SFDVKD in the germline V gene. The CDR3 DNA reads TGTGCCACCAGTGATAGAGGACTAGCGGGAGGGCCAACCTACAATGAGCAGTTCTTC. It is translated as CATSDRGLAGGPTYNEQFF.

The V gene is TRBV3-1 (or the pseudogene TRBV3-2), the J gene TRBJ2-1, with TRBD2 matching over 12 bases. The length of the CDR3 is 16 residues. Germline V gene lookup returns CDR1 LGHDT and CDR2 YNNKEL (reference sequence). J gave up 6 bases and V 4 bases, and 7 bases lay outside the gene matches. CDR3 region: CASSRMGTSGPNEQFF. The CDR3 region has the DNA TGTGCCAGCAGCCGGATGGGGACTAGCGGGCCCAATGAGCAGTTCTTC.

V and J are TRBV18 and TRBJ2-7; 14 positions match TRBD2. V trimming: 3 bases; J trimming: 6 bases; junction bases outside the gene matches: 7. Per germline, CDR1 KGHSH and CDR2 LQKENI. The CDR3 extends over 16 amino acids. As DNA, the CDR3 is TGTGCCAGCTCACCCCAAGGACTAGCGGGAGGAGGCGAGCAGTACTTC. Translating it yields CASSPQGLAGGGEQYF.

The V call is TRBV13, the J call TRBJ1-2, with 9 bases aligning to TRBD1. Trimming removed 2 bases from V and 5 bases from J; junction bases left unmatched: 9. CDR1 and CDR2 (germline): PRHDT, FYEKMQ (reference sequence). The CDR3 sequence is 16 residues long. The CDR3 nucleotides read TGTGCCAGCAGCTTAAAGGCGGACAGGGGAGAATATGGCTACACCTTC. This codes for CASSLKADRGEYGYTF.

The genes are TRBV25-1 and TRBJ2-7; D might be TRBD1 (6 bases). This CDR3 has 11 residues. From germline, CDR1 is MGHDK and CDR2 SYGVNS. Trimming took off 6 bases at V and 6 bases at J, with 9 bases between the two ends. The DNA of the CDR3 is TGTGCCAGCAGCTACAGGGTCGAGCAGTACTTC. This sequence encodes CASSYRVEQYF.

The chain employs TRBV5-4 and TRBJ2-5, with TRBD2 matching 7 bases. With 6 bases clipped from V and 1 base from J, the junction kept 6 bases outside the gene matches. Germline CDR1 is SGHNT and CDR2 is YYREEE (reference sequence). The CDR3 has 14 residues. The CDR3 DNA reads TGTGCCAGCACCGAAGCGGGATCCCAAGAGACCCAGTACTTC. This encodes CASTEAGSQETQYF.

The gene calls are TRBV6-1 and TRBJ1-6; D gene unclear. Germline V gene sequence: CDR1 MNHNS, CDR2 SASEGT. This CDR3 has 15 amino acids. V was clipped by 0 bases and J by 10 bases, with 13 bases between them. The CDR3 DNA sequence: TGTGCCAGCAGTGAAGCCGTAGGGAGTTTGTCACCCCTCCACTTT. It is translated as CASSEAVGSLSPLHF.

V is TRBV7-6 and J is TRBJ2-1, with D possibly being TRBD2 (6 bases). This CDR3 region has 13 residues. Deletions cut 5 bases from V and 5 bases from J, with 10 bases between. Germline CDR1 and CDR2: SGHVS and FNYEAQ. This CDR3 reads CASSGGWDNEQFF. The CDR3 DNA is TGTGCCAGCAGCGGAGGGTGGGACAATGAGCAGTTCTTC.

J is TRBJ2-5 and V is TRBV4-1; TRBD2 matches at 8 bases. The CDR3 loop spans 17 amino acids. CDR1 and CDR2 (germline): MGHRA, YSYEKL. Trimming cost V 0 bases and J 1 base; bases outside gene matches: 7. The CDR3 coding sequence is TGCGCCAGCAGCCAAGATCAAGAGCGGGAGATCCAAGAGACCCAGTACTTC. Residues: CASSQDQEREIQETQYF.

The chain uses TRBV24-1 and TRBJ2-7; the match to TRBD2 covers 12 bases. The CDR3 covers 23 residues. From germline, CDR1 is KGHDR and CDR2 SFDVKD. Trimming at V came to 1 base and at J to 0 bases, leaving 21 bases not matched to a gene. The CDR3 is CATSDFRFEAHRTSGTSSYEQYF. Written as DNA, the CDR3 is TGTGCCACCAGTGATTTCCGATTTGAGGCCCACCGGACTAGCGGGACGAGCTCCTACGAGCAGTACTTC.

V usage is TRBV7-9 and J usage is TRBJ1-4, with a possible D match to TRBD1 (5 bases). CDR1 and CDR2 from the germline V gene are SEHNR and FQNEAQ (reference sequence). The CDR3 covers 15 residues. V dropped 0 bases and J dropped 7 bases, with 12 bases sitting between them. Here the CDR3 reads CASSLAGGASEKLFF. The CDR3 region has the DNA TGTGCCAGCAGCTTAGCGGGAGGGGCGAGTGAAAAACTGTTTTTT.

There are a few counts of this clone. J is TRBJ2-5 and V is TRBV4-2; 8 bases agree with TRBD2. Germline V gene data show CDR1 as LGHNA and CDR2 as YNFKEQ. With V trimmed by 1 base and J by 5 bases, 3 bases remained unmatched. The length of the CDR3 is 14 residues. The CDR3 reads CASSQVERGETQYF. Here the CDR3 DNA reads TGTGCCAGCAGCCAAGTGGAGCGGGGGGAGACCCAGTACTTC.

This chain links TRBV28 with TRBJ1-2; D might be TRBD1 (5 bases). Germline V gives CDR1 MDHEN, CDR2 SYDVKM. This CDR3 contains 15 residues. V was cut by 7 bases and J by 2 bases, with 17 bases left in between. The CDR3 nucleotides read TGTGCCAGCATACAATCCCAGGGAGGGAACTATGGCTACACCTTC. This sequence encodes CASIQSQGGNYGYTF.

The chain uses TRBV19 and TRBJ2-2; 14 nucleotides line up with TRBD2. The CDR3 consists of 16 residues. Germline loops: CDR1 LNHDA, CDR2 SQIVND (reference sequence). J was trimmed by 4 bases and V by 11 bases; bases with no gene match: 9. The CDR3 protein is CAGGLAGASGTGELFF. The CDR3 coding sequence is TGTGCCGGGGGACTAGCGGGGGCCTCGGGCACCGGGGAGCTGTTTTTT.

This clone appeared many times. The rearrangement uses TRBV14 and TRBJ1-4, with 7 bases fitting TRBD1. With 2 bases clipped from V and 0 bases from J, the junction kept 12 bases outside the gene matches. The CDR3 has 19 residues. Germline V CDR1 and CDR2: SGHDN, FVKESK. The CDR3 here is CASSQTTGENFATNEKLFF. For the CDR3, the DNA is TGTGCCAGCAGCCAAACTACAGGGGAGAATTTTGCAACTAATGAAAAACTGTTTTTT.

The chain couples TRBV28 to TRBJ2-2; 11 nucleotides line up with TRBD2. The CDR3 spans 16 residues. Germline V gives CDR1 MDHEN, CDR2 SYDVKM. The J segment lost 5 bases and the V segment lost 3 bases, leaving 5 bases of the junction unmatched. CDR3 sequence: CASSFSLAGGTGELFF. Here the CDR3 DNA reads TGTGCCAGCAGTTTCTCGCTAGCGGGGGGTACCGGGGAGCTGTTTTTT.

The chain links TRBV24-1 to TRBJ2-7; 11 bases align to TRBD1. CDR1 and CDR2 (germline): KGHDR, SFDVKD. This CDR3 region has 13 residues. Trimming at V came to 8 bases and at J to 7 bases, leaving 6 bases not matched to a gene. The CDR3 sequence is CATMDRGLGEQYF. CDR3 nucleotide sequence: TGTGCCACCATGGACAGGGGGCTGGGGGAGCAGTACTTC.

The genes are TRBV6-5 and TRBJ1-1; no clear D. The CDR3 runs 11 residues. Germline V gene lookup returns CDR1 MNHEY and CDR2 SVGAGI. Trimming removed 6 bases from V and 8 bases from J, with 10 bases in between. CDR3 sequence reads: CASSSSIEAFF. The CDR3, as DNA: TGTGCCAGCAGCTCGAGTATCGAAGCTTTCTTT.